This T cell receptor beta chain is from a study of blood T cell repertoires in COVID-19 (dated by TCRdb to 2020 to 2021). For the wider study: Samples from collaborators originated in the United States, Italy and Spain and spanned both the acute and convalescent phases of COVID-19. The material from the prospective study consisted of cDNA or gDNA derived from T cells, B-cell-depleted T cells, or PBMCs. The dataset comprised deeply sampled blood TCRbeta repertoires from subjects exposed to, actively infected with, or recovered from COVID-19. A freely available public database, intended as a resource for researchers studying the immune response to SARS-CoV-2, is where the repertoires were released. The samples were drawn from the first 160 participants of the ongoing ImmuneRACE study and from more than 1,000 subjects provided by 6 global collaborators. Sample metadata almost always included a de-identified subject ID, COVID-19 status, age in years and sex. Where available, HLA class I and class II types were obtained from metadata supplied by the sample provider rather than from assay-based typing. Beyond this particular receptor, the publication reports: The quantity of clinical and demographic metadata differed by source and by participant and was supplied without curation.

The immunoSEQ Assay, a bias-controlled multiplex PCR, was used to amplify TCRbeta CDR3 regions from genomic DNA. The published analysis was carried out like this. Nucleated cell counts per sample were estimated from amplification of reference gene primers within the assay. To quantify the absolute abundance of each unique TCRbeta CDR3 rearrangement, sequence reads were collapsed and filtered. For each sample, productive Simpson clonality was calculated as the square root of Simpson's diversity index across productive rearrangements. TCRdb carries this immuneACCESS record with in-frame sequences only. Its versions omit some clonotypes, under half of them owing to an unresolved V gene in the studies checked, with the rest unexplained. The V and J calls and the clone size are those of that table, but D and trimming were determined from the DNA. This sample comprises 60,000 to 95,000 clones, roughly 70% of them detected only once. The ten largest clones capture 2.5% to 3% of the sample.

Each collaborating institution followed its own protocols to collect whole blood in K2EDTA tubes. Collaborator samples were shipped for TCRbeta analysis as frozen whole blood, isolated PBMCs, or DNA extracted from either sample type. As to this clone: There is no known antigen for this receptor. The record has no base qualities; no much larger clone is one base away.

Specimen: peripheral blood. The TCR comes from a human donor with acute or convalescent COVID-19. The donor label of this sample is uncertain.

The CDR3 amino acid sequence is: CASRGQMNTEAFF. The nucleotide sequence is TGTGCCAGCAGGGGACAGATGAACACTGAAGCTTTCTTT. The chain is encoded by TRBV6-5 joined to TRBJ1-1; 7 of the junction bases match TRBD1. The CDR3 spans 13 residues, from the cysteine through the phenylalanine. CDR3 DNA only is kept here, 39 bases in frame from base 1. The junction shows trimming of 6 bases on V and 0 bases on J, and the gene matches do not reach 1 base of it. Taken from the germline V gene, the CDR1 and CDR2 loops are MNHEY and SVGAGI.